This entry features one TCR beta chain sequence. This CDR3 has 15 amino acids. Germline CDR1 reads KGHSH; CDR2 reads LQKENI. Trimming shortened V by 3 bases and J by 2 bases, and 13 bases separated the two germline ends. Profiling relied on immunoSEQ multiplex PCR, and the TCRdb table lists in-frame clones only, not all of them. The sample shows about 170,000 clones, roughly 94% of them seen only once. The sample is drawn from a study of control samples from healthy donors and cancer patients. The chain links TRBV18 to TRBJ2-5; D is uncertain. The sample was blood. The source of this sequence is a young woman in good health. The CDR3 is CASSPITPIQETQYF. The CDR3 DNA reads TGTGCCAGCTCACCCATTACTCCAATTCAAGAGACCCAGTACTTC.